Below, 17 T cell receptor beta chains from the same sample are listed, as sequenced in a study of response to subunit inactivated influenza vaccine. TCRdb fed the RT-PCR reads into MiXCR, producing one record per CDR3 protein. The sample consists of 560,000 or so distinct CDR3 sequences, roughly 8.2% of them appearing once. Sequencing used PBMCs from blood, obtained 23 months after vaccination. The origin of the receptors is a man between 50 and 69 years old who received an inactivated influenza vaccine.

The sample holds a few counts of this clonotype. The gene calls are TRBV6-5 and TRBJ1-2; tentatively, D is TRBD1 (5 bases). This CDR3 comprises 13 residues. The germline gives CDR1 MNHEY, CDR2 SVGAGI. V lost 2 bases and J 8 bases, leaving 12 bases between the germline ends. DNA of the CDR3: TGTGCCAGCAGTTACGGGTCCGAGGGGGGCTACACCTTC. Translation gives CASSYGSEGGYTF.

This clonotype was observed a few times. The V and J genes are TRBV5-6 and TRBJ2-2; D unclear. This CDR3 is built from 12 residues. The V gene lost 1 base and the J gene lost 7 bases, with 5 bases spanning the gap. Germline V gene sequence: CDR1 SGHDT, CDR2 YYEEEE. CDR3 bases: TGTGCCAGCAGCTTGACGCTCGGGGAGCTGTTTTTT. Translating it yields CASSLTLGELFF.

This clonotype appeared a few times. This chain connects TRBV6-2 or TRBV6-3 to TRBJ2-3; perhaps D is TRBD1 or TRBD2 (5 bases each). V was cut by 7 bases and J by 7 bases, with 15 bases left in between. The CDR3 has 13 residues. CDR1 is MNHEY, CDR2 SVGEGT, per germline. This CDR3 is CASIDGTRYTQYF. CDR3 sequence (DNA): TGTGCCAGCATCGATGGGACCCGCTATACGCAGTATTTT.

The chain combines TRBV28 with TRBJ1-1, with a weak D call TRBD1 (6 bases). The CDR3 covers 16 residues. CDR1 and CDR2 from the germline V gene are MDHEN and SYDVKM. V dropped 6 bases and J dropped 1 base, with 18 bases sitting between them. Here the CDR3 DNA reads TGTGCCAGCAGCTACAGGGTGTCAGTGCGGAACACTGAAGCTTTCTTT. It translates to CASSYRVSVRNTEAFF.

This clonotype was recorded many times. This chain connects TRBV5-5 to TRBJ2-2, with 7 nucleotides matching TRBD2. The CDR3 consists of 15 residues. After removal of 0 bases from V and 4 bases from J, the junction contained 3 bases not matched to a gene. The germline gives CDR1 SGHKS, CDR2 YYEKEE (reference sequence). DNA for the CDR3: TGTGCCAGCAGCTTGGACGGGGGGACCACCGGGGAGCTGTTTTTT. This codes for CASSLDGGTTGELFF.

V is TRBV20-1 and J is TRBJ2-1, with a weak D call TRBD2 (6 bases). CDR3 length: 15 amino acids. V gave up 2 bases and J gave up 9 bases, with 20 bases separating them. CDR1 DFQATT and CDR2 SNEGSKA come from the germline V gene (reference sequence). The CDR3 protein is CSARPVRGSTIEQFF. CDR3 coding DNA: TGCAGTGCTAGACCCGTTCGGGGGTCCACAATTGAGCAGTTCTTC.

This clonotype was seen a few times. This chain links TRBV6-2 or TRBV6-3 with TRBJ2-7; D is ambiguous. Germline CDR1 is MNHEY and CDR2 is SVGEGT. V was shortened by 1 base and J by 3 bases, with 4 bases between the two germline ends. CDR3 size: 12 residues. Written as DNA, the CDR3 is TGTGCCAGCAGTTACTGGGGCTACGAGCAGTACTTC. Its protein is CASSYWGYEQYF.

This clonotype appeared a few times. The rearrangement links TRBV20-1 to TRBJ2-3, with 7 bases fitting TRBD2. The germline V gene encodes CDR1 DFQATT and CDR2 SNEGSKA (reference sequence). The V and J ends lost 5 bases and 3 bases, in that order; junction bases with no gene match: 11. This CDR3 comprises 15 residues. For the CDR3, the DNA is TGCAGTGCTGTGACTAGCAAACTCAGTACAGATACGCAGTATTTT. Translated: CSAVTSKLSTDTQYF.

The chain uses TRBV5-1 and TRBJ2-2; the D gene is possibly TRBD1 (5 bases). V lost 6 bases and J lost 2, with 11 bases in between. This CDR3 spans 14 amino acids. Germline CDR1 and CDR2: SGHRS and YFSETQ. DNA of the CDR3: TGCGCCAGCACCGACAGAACAAACACCGGGGAGCTGTTTTTT. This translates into CASTDRTNTGELFF.

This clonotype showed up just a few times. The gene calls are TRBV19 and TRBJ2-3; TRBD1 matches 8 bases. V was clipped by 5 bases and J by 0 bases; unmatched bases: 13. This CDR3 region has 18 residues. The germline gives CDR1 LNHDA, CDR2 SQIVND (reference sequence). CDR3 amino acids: CASSSTGQGAASTDTQYF. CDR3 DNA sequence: TGTGCCAGTAGTTCGACCGGACAGGGCGCCGCTAGCACAGATACGCAGTATTTT.

The CDR3 reads CASSLALTGFDEQYF. The CDR3 nucleotides read TGCGCCAGCAGCTTGGCCCTCACAGGGTTCGACGAGCAGTACTTC. The chain joins TRBV5-1 to TRBJ2-7; D might be TRBD1 (6 bases). Germline V gives CDR1 SGHRS, CDR2 YFSETQ. The length of the CDR3 is 15 residues. V lost 0 bases to trimming and J lost 5 bases, with 15 bases between them. The full variable domain, its missing parts supplied by reference TRBV5-1 and TRBJ2-7, is KAGVTQTPRYLIKTRGQQVTLSCSPISGHRSVSWYQQTPGQGLQFLFEYFSETQRNKGNFPGRFSGRQFSNSRSEMNVSTLELGDSALYLCASSLALTGFDEQYFGPGTRLTVT.

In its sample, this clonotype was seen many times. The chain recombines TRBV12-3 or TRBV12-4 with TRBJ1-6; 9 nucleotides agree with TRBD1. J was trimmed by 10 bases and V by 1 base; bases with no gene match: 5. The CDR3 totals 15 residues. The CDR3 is CASSLGGTGRSPLHF. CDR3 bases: TGTGCCAGCAGTTTAGGAGGGACAGGGCGCTCACCCCTCCACTTT.

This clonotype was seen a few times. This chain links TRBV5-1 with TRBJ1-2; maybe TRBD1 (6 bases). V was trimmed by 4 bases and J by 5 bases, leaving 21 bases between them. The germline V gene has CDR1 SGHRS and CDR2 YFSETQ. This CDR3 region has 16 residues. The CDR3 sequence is CASSLGRGAGEYGYTF. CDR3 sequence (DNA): TGCGCCAGCAGCCTCGGCCGGGGGGCCGGGGAGTATGGCTACACCTTC.

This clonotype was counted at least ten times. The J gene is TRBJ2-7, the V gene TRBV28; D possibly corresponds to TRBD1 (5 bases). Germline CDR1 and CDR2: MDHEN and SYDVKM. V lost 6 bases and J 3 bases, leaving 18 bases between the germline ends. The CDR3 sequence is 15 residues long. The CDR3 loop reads CASRLSGNQFYEQYF. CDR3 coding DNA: TGTGCCAGCAGGCTTTCAGGGAACCAATTCTACGAGCAGTACTTC.

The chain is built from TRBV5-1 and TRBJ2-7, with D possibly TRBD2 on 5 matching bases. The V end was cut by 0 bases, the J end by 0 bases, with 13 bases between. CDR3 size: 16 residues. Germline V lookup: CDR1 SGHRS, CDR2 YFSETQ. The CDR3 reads CASSLEGGLSSYEQYF. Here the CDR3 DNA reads TGCGCCAGCAGCTTGGAGGGCGGGTTGAGCTCCTACGAGCAGTACTTC.

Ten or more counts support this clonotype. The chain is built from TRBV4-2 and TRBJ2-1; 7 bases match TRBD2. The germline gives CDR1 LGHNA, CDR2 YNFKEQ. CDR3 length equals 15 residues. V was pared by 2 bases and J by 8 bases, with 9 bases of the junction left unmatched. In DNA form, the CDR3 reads TGTGCCAGCAGCCAAAGGGAGGGTCCCTTAGATGAGCAGTTCTTC. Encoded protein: CASSQREGPLDEQFF.

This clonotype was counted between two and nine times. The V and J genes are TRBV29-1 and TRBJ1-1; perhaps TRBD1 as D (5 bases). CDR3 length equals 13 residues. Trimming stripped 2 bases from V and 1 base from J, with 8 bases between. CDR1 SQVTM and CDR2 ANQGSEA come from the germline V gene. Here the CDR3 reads CSVETDRNTEAFF. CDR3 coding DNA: TGCAGCGTTGAAACTGACAGGAACACTGAAGCTTTCTTT. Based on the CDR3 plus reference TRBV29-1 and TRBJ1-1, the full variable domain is SAVISQKPSRDICQRGTSLTIQCQVDSQVTMMFWYRQQPGQSLTLIATANQGSEATYESGFVIDKFPISRPNLTFSTLTVSNMSPEDSSIYLCSVETDRNTEAFFGQGTRLTVV.